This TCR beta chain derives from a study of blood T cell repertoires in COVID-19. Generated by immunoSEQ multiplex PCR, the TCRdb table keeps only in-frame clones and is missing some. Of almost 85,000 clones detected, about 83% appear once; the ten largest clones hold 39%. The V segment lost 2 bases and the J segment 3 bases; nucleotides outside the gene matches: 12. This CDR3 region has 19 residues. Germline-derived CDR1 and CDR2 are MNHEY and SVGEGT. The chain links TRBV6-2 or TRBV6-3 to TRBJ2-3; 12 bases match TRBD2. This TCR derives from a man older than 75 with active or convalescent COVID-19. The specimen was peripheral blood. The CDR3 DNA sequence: TGTGCCAGCAGTTACGACCGGGCTAGCGGGAGGGCCGGGACAGATACGCAGTATTTT. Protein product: CASSYDRASGRAGTDTQYF.